This T cell receptor beta chain came from a study of blood T cell repertoires in COVID-19. About the research overall: Acute and convalescent COVID-19 samples came from the United States, Italy and Spain.

Authors' analysis steps: Reference gene primer amplification yielded estimated nucleated cell counts. Method: immunoSEQ multiplex PCR; TCRdb's copy keeps in-frame clones and lacks some. D and trimming were read from the DNA, whereas the V and J calls and clone size are those reported in that table. The data hold 250,000 or so clones, with nearly 90% observed a single time. The CDR3 length is 13 residues. The V end was cut by 0 bases, the J end by 4 bases, with 6 bases between. In germline, CDR1 is MNHNS, CDR2 SASEGT. This TCR was recovered from a man between 18 and 35 years old with active or convalescent COVID-19. The chain links TRBV6-1 to TRBJ1-1; D is uncertain. The specimen was peripheral blood. As DNA, the CDR3 is TGTGCCAGCAGTGAAGCAGAGAGCACTGAAGCTTTCTTT. Its translation is CASSEAESTEAFF.